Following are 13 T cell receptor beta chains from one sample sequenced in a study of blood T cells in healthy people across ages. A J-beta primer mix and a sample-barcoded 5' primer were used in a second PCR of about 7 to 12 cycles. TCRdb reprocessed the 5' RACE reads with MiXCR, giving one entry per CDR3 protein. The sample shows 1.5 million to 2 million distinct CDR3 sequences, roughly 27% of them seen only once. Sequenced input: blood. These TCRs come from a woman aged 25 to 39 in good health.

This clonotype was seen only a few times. The CDR3, as DNA: TGCAGTGCTAGAGTGGGCGCAGGGCCTACGAACACTGAAGCTTTCTTT. This sequence encodes CSARVGAGPTNTEAFF. The chain couples TRBV20-1 to TRBJ1-1; D is possibly TRBD1 (5 bases). Germline-derived CDR1 and CDR2 are DFQATT and SNEGSKA (reference sequence). CDR3 length: 16 residues. Deletions cut 1 base from V and 1 base from J, with 16 bases between.

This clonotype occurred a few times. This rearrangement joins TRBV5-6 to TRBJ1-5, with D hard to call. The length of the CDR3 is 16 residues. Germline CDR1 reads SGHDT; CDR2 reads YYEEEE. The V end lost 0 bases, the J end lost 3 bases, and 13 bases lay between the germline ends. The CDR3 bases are TGTGCCAGCAGCTTGGGCACAGCCTGGTCCAATCAGCCCCAGCATTTT. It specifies CASSLGTAWSNQPQHF.

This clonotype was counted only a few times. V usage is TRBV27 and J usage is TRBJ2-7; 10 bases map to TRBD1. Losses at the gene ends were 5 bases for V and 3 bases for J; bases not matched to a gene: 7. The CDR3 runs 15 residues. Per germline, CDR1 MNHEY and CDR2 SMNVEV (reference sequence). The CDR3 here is CASSPDRGLGYEQYF. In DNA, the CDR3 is TGTGCCAGCAGTCCTGACAGGGGGCTAGGCTACGAGCAGTACTTC.

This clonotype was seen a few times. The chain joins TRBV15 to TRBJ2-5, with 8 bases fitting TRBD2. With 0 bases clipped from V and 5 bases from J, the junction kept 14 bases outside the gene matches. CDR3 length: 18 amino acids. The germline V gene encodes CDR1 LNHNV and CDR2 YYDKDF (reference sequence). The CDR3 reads CATSRDAGTRSRLETQYF. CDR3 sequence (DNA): TGTGCCACCAGCAGAGATGCCGGGACTAGGTCTCGTCTCGAGACCCAGTACTTC.

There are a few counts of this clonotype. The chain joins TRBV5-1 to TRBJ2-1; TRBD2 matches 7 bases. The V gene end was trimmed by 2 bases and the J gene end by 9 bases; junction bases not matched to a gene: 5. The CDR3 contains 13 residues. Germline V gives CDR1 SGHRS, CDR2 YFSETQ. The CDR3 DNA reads TGCGCCAGCAGCTTAGAGCGGGACTCTGAGCAGTTCTTC. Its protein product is CASSLERDSEQFF.

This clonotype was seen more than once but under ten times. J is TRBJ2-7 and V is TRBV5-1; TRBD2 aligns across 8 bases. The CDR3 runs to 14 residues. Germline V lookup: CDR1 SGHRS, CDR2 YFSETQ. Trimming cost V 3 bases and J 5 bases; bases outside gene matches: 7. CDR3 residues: CASSSTGGAHEQYF. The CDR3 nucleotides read TGCGCCAGCAGCTCAACGGGGGGGGCGCACGAGCAGTACTTC.

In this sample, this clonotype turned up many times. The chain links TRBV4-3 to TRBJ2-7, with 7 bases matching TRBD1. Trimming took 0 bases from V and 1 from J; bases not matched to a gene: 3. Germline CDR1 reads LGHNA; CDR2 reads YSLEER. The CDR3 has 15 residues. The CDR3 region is CASSQEPGGSYEQYF. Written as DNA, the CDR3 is TGCGCCAGCAGCCAAGAACCAGGGGGATCCTACGAGCAGTACTTC.

The CDR3 DNA is TGTGCCTGGAGTTTCAACGAAAAACTGTTTTTT. It translates to CAWSFNEKLFF. The chain links TRBV30 to TRBJ1-4; D is ambiguous. The germline V gene encodes CDR1 GTSNPN and CDR2 SVGIG (reference sequence). The CDR3 runs to 11 residues. V was clipped by 2 bases and J by 8 bases, with 6 bases between them.

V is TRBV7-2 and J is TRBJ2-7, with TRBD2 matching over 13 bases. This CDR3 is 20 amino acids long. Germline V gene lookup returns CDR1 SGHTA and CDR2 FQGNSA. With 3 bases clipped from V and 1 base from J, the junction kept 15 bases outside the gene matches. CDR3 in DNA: TGTGCCAGCAGCTTGGCAGGGACTAGCGGGACCCGTGCGTTTTCCTACGAGCAGTACTTC. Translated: CASSLAGTSGTRAFSYEQYF.

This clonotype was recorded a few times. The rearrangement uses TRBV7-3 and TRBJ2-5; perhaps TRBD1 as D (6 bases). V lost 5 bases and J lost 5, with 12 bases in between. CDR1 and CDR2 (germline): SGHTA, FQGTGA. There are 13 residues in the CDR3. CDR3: CASSPGTSETQYF. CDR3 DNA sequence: TGTGCCAGCAGCCCGGGGACATCGGAGACCCAGTACTTC.

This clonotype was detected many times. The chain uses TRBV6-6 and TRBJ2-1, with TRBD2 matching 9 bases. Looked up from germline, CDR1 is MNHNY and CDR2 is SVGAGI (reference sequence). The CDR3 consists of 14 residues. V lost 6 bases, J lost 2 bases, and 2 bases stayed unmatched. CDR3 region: CASRWTSAYNEQFF. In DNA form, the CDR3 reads TGTGCCAGCAGGTGGACTAGCGCCTACAATGAGCAGTTCTTC.

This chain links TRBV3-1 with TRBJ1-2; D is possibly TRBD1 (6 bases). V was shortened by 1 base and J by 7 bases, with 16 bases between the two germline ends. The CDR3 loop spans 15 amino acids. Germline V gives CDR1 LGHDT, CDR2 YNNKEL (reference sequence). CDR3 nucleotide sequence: TGTGCCAGCAGCCAAGGGGGGCTCGTCGGCGGTGGCTACACCTTC. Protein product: CASSQGGLVGGGYTF. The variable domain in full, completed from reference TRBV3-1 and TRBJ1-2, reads DTAVSQTPKYLVTQMGNDKSIKCEQNLGHDTMYWYKQDSKKFLKIMFSYNNKELIINETVPNRFSPKSPDKAHLNLHINSLELGDSAVYFCASSQGGLVGGGYTFGSGTRLTVV.

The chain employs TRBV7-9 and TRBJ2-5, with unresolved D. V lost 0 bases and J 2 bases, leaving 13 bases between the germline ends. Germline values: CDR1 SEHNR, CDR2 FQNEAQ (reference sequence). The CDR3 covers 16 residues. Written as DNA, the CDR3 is TGTGCCAGCAGCTTAGCAGGGATCCCAATTCAAGAGACCCAGTACTTC. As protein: CASSLAGIPIQETQYF.